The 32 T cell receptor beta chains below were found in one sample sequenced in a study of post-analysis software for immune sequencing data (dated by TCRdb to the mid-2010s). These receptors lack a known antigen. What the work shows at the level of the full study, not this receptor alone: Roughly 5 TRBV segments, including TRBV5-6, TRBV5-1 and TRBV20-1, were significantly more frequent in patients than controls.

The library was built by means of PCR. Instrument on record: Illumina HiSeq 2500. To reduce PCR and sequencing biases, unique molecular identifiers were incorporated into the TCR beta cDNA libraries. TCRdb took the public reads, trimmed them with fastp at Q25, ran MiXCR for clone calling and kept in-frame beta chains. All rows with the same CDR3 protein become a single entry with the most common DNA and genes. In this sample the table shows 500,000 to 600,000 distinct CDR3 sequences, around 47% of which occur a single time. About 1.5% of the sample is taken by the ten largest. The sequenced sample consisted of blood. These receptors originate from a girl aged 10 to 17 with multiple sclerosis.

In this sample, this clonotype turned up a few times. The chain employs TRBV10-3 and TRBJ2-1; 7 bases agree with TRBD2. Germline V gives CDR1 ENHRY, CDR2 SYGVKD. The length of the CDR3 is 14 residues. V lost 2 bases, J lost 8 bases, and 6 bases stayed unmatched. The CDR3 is CAISEVGGPYEQFF. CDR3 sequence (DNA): TGTGCCATCAGTGAGGTGGGAGGGCCATATGAGCAGTTCTTC.

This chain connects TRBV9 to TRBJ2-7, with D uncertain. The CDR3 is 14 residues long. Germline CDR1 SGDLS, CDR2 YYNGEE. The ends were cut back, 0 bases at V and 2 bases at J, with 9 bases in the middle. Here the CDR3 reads CASSVAWGTYEQYF. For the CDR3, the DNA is TGTGCCAGCAGCGTAGCCTGGGGTACCTACGAGCAGTACTTC. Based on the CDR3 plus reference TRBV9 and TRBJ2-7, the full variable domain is DSGVTQTPKHLITATGQRVTLRCSPRSGDLSVYWYQQSLDQGLQFLIQYYNGEERAKGNILERFSAQQFPDLHSELNLSSLELGDSALYFCASSVAWGTYEQYFGPGTRLTVT.

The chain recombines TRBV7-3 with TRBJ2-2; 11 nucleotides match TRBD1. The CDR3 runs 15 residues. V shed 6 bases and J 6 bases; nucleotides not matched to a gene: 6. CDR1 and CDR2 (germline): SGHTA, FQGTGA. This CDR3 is CASRLGTGGPGELFF. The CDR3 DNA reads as TGTGCCAGCAGGCTCGGGACAGGGGGTCCCGGGGAGCTGTTTTTT.

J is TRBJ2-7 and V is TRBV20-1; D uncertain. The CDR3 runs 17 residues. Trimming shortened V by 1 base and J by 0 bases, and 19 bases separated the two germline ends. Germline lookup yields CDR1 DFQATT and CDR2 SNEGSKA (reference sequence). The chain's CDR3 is CSARAYPPRISSYEQYF. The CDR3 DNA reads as TGCAGTGCTAGAGCCTACCCCCCACGAATTAGCTCCTACGAGCAGTACTTC.

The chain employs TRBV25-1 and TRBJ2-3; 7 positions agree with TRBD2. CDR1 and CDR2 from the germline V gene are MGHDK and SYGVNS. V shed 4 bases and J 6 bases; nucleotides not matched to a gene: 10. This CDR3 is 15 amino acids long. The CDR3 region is CASSGVAGSIDTQYF. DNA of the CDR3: TGTGCCAGCAGTGGAGTAGCGGGTAGTATTGATACGCAGTATTTT.

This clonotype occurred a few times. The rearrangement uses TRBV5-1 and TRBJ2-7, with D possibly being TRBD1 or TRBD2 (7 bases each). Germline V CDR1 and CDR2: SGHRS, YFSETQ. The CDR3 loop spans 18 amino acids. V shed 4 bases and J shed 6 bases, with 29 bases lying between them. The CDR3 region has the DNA TGCGCCAGCAGCCGCGGGGGTCGCTCAGGACAGGAATTGTTCGAGCAGTACTTC. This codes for CASSRGGRSGQELFEQYF. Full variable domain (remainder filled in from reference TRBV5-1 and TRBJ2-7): KAGVTQTPRYLIKTRGQQVTLSCSPISGHRSVSWYQQTPGQGLQFLFEYFSETQRNKGNFPGRFSGRQFSNSRSEMNVSTLELGDSALYLCASSRGGRSGQELFEQYFGPGTRLTVT.

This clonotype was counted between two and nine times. This chain's CDR3 is CSAGGMGRPQETQYF. Written as DNA, the CDR3 is TGCAGTGCTGGGGGTATGGGGAGGCCCCAAGAGACCCAGTACTTC. This chain connects TRBV20-1 to TRBJ2-5; maybe TRBD2 (6 bases). CDR1 DFQATT and CDR2 SNEGSKA come from the germline V gene (reference sequence). V lost 5 bases, J lost 1 base, and 17 bases lay in between. This CDR3 region has 15 residues.

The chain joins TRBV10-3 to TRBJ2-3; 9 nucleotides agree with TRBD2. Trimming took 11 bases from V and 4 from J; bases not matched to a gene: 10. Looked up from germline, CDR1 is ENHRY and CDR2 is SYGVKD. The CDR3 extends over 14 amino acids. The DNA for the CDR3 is TGTGCCGTAAAGCGGGAGGCCGTCTCAGATACGCAGTATTTT. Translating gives CAVKREAVSDTQYF.

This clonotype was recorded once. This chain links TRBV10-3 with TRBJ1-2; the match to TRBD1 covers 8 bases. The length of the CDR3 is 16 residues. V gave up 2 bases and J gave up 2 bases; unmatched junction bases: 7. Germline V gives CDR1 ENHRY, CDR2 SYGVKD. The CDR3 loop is CAISEGTGYANYGYTF. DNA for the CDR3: TGTGCCATCAGTGAGGGGACAGGATACGCGAACTATGGCTACACCTTC.

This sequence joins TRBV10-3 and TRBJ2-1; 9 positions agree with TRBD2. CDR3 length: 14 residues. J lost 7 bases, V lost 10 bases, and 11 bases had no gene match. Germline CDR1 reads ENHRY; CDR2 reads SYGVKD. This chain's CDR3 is CANLGSGSTNEQFF. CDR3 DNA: TGTGCCAACCTGGGTAGCGGGAGCACGAATGAGCAGTTCTTC.

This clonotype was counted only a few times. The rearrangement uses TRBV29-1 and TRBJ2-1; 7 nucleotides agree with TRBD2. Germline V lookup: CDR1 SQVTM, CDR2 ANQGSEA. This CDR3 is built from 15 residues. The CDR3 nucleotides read TGCAGTCTACACCTAGTGGGGGGGGAAGGTGGTGAGCAGTTCTTC. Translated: CSLHLVGGEGGEQFF.

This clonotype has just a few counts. CDR3 DNA: TGTGCCAGCACTGGGGCTAGCTCCTACAATGAGCAGTTCTTC. Translated: CASTGASSYNEQFF. J is TRBJ2-1 and V is TRBV7-9; the D gene is possibly TRBD1 (5 bases). The germline V gene encodes CDR1 SEHNR and CDR2 FQNEAQ (reference sequence). V lost 7 bases to trimming and J lost 0 bases, with 10 bases between them. This CDR3 is 14 amino acids long.

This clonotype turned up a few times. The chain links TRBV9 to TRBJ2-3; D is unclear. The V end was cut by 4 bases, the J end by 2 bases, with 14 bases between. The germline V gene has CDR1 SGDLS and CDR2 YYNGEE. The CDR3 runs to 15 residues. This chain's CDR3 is CASSLDGFDTDTQYF. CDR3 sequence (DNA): TGTGCCAGCAGCTTAGACGGGTTTGACACAGATACGCAGTATTTT. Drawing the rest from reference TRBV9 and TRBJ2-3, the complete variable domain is DSGVTQTPKHLITATGQRVTLRCSPRSGDLSVYWYQQSLDQGLQFLIQYYNGEERAKGNILERFSAQQFPDLHSELNLSSLELGDSALYFCASSLDGFDTDTQYFGPGTRLTVL.

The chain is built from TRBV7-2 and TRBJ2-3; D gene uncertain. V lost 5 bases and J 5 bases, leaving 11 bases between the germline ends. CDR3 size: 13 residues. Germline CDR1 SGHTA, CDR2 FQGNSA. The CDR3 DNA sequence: TGTGCCAGCAGCCTGCGACTCCAAGATACGCAGTATTTT. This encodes CASSLRLQDTQYF.

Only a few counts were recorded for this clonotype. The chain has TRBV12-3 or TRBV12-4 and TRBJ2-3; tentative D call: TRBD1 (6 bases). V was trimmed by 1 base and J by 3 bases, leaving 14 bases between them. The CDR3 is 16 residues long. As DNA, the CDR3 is TGTGCCAGCAGTTTAGGGGCCAGGGGAACGACAGATACGCAGTATTTT. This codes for CASSLGARGTTDTQYF.

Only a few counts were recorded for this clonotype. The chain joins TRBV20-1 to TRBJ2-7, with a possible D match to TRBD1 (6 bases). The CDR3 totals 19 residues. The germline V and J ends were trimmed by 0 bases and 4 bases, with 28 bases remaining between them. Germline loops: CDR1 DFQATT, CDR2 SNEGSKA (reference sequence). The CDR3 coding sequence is TGCAGTGCTAGAGACTATGGAGCCCTGGACAGCCCGAGAAGTTACGAGCAGTACTTC. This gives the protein CSARDYGALDSPRSYEQYF.

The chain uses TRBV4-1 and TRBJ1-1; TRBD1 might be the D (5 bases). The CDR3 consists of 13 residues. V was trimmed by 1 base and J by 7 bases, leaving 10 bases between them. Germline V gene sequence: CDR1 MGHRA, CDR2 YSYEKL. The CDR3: CASSQVEGIEAFF. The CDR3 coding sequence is TGCGCCAGCAGCCAAGTCGAGGGGATTGAAGCTTTCTTT.

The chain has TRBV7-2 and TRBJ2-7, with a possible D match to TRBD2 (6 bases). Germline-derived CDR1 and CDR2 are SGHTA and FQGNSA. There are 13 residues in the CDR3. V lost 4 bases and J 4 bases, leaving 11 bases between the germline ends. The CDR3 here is CASSSRERYEQYF. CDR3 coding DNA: TGTGCCAGCAGCTCCCGGGAGCGATACGAGCAGTACTTC.

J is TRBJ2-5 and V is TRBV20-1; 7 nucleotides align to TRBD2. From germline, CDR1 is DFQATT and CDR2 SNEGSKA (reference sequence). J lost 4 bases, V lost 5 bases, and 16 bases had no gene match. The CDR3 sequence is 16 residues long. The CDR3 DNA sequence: TGCAGTGCTGGAGGGACTACTCCGAACAAGGCAGAGACCCAGTACTTC. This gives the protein CSAGGTTPNKAETQYF.

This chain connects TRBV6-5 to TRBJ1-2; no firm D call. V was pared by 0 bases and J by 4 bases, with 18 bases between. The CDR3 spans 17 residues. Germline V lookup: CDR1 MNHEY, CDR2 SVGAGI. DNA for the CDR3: TGTGCCAGCAGTTACTCGATACAACTTCAGATAATCTATGGCTACACCTTC. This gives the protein CASSYSIQLQIIYGYTF.

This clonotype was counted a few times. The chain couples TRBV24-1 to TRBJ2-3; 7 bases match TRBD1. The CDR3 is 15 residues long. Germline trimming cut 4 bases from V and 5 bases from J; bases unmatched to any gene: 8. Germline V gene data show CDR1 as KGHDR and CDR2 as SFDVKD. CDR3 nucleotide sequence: TGTGCCACCAGTGACCGGGACAGCCCCGGAGATACGCAGTATTTT. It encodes CATSDRDSPGDTQYF.

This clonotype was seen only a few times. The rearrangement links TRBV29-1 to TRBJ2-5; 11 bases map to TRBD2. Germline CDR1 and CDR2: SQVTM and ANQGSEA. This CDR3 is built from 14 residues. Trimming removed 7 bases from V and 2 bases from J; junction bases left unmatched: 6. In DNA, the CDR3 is TGCAGCGGACTAGCGGGGCCGGTACAAGAGACCCAGTACTTC. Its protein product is CSGLAGPVQETQYF.

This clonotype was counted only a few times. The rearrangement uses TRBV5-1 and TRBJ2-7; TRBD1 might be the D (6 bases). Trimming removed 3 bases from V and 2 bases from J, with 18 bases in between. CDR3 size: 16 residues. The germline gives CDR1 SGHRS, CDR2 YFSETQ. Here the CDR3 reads CASSSQTGRNTYEQYF. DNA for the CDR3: TGCGCCAGCAGCTCCCAGACAGGCCGAAACACCTACGAGCAGTACTTC.

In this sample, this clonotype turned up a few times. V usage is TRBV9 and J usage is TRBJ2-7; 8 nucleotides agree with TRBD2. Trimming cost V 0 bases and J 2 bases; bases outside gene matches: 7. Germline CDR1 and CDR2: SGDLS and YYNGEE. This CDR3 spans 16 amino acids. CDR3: CASSVARLAGPYEQYF. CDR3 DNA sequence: TGTGCCAGCAGCGTAGCGCGGCTAGCGGGCCCCTACGAGCAGTACTTC.

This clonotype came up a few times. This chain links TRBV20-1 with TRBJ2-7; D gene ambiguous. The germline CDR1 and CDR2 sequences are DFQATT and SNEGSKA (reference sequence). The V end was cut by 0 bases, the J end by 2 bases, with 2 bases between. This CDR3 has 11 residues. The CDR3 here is CSARDPYEQYF. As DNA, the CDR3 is TGCAGTGCTAGAGATCCCTACGAGCAGTACTTC.

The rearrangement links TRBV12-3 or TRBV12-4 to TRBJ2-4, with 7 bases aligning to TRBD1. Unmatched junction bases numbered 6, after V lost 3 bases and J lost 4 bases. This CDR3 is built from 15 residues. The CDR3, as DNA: TGTGCCAGCAGTTTCATACAGGGGCGGAAAAACATTCAGTACTTC. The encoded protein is CASSFIQGRKNIQYF.

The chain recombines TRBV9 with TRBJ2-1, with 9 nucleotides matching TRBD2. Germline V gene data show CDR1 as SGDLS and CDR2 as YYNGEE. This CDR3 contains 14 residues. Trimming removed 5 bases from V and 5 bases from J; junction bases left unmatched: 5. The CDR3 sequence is CASSWRGGNNEQFF. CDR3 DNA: TGTGCCAGCAGTTGGCGGGGGGGCAACAATGAGCAGTTCTTC.

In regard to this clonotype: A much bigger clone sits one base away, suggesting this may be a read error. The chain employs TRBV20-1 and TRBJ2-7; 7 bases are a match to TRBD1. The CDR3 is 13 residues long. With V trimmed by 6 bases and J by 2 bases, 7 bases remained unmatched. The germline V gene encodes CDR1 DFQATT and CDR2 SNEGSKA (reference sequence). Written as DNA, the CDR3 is TGCAGTGCCCGAAGGACAGGACCCTACGAGCAGTACTTC. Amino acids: CSARRTGPYEQYF.

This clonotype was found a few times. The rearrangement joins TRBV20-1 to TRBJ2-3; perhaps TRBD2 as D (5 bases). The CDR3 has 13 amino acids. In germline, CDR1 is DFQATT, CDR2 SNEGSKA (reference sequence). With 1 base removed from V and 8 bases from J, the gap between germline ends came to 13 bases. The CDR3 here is CSARAGSSGTQYF. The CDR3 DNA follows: TGCAGTGCTAGAGCGGGGTCGAGTGGTACGCAGTATTTT.

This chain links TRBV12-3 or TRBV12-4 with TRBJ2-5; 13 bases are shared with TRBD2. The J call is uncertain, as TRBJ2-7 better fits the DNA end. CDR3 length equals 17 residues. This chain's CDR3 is CASSLPYGLAGVYEQYF. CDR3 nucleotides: TGTGCCAGCAGTTTACCTTACGGACTAGCGGGAGTTTACGAGCAGTACTTC.

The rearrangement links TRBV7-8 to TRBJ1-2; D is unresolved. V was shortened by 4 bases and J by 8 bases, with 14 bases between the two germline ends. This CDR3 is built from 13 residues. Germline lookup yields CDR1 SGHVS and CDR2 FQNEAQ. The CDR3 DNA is TGTGCCAGCAGCTCTACCCTATGGTCAGGCTACACCTTC. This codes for CASSSTLWSGYTF.

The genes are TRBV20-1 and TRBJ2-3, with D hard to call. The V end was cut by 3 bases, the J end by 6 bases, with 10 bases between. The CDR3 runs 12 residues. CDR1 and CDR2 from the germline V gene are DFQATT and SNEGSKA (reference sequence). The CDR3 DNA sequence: TGCAGTGCTAGGGTGACCCCGGATACGCAGTATTTT. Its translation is CSARVTPDTQYF.